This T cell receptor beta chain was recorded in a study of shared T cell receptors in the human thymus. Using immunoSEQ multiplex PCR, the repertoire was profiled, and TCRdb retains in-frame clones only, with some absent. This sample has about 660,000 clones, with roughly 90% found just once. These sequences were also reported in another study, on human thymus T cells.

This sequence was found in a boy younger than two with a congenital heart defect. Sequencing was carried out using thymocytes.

The CDR3 coding sequence is TGCGCCAGCAGCTATAGCGGGCGGGGGGCCAGCTCCTACAATGAGCAGTTCTTC. Translation gives CASSYSGRGASSYNEQFF. This sequence joins TRBV5-1 and TRBJ2-1; 8 nucleotides agree with TRBD2. Germline-derived CDR1 and CDR2 are SGHRS and YFSETQ. V was clipped by 3 bases and J by 0 bases; unmatched bases: 11. The CDR3 length is 18 residues. Looking up the rest from reference TRBV5-1 and TRBJ2-1 gives the full variable domain: KAGVTQTPRYLIKTRGQQVTLSCSPISGHRSVSWYQQTPGQGLQFLFEYFSETQRNKGNFPGRFSGRQFSNSRSEMNVSTLELGDSALYLCASSYSGRGASSYNEQFFGPGTRLTVL.